These T cell receptor beta chains were read from a single sample in a study of post-analysis software for immune sequencing data. One entry per CDR3 protein results from TCRdb running MiXCR on the PCR reads. Of some 690,000 distinct CDR3 sequences in the sample, approximately 60% were seen once. The sequenced material came from blood. The receptors stem from a girl aged 2 to 9 with multiple sclerosis. Both conserved end residues are part of each CDR3. Each record gives: D gene, clone size, J gene, CDR3 length, V gene, CDR3 protein, CDR3 DNA. The D gene is left open where the match is weak. Clone sizes are given selectively: once, few, many, or a class where the clone is expanded.

NA,NA,TRBJ1-1,15,TRBV7-2,CASSPGPAQNTEAFF,TGTGCCAGCAGCCCAGGGCCAGCCCAGAACACTGAAGCTTTCTTT
TRBD1,NA,TRBJ1-6,14,TRBV7-2,CASSNRQGGSPLHF,TGTGCCAGCAGCAATCGACAGGGGGGTTCACCCCTCCACTTT
NA,NA,TRBJ2-1,14,TRBV6-6,CASSYGAPGTEQFF,TGTGCCAGCAGTTACGGGGCCCCAGGAACTGAGCAGTTCTTC
NA,NA,TRBJ1-2,14,TRBV7-2,CASSPQGTMYGYTF,TGTGCCAGCAGCCCCCAGGGGACAATGTATGGCTACACCTTC
NA,NA,TRBJ1-2,14,TRBV4-1,CASSQVAVNYGYTF,TGCGCCAGCAGCCAAGTAGCGGTTAACTATGGCTACACCTTC
NA,few,TRBJ2-5,12,TRBV20-1,CSATRREETQYF,TGCAGTGCTACGCGCAGAGAAGAGACCCAGTACTTC
NA,few,TRBJ1-5,16,TRBV3-1,CASSLSGTPGTQPQHF,TGTGCCAGCAGCTTATCCGGGACCCCAGGGACTCAGCCCCAGCATTTT
NA,few,TRBJ2-3,15,TRBV7-2,CASSSISESTDTQYF,TGTGCCAGCAGCTCCATATCCGAGAGCACAGATACGCAGTATTTT
NA,NA,TRBJ2-1,12,TRBV27,CASKRSSNEQFF,TGTGCCAGCAAGAGGTCCAGCAATGAGCAGTTCTTC
NA,NA,TRBJ2-3,13,TRBV2,CASSEAPTDTQYF,TGTGCCAGCAGTGAAGCCCCCACAGATACGCAGTATTTT
TRBD2,NA,TRBJ2-1,17,TRBV10-3,CAISESRASGSVHEQFF,TGTGCCATCAGTGAGTCCAGGGCTAGCGGGAGTGTCCATGAGCAGTTCTTC
NA,few,TRBJ1-2,14,TRBV12-3/TRBV12-4,CASSPFRGDYGYTF,TGTGCCAGCAGTCCCTTCAGGGGTGACTATGGCTACACCTTC
NA,few,TRBJ2-7,14,TRBV7-9,CASSSSERPYEQYF,TGTGCCAGCAGCTCGTCGGAGAGACCCTACGAGCAGTACTTC
NA,NA,TRBJ2-4,14,TRBV7-2,CASSFQTGRDIQYF,TGTGCCAGCAGCTTTCAAACAGGGAGGGACATTCAGTACTTC
NA,NA,TRBJ1-4,12,TRBV29-1,CSVEVRDEKLFF,TGCAGCGTTGAAGTGCGGGATGAAAAACTGTTTTTT
NA,NA,TRBJ2-1,15,TRBV12-3/TRBV12-4,CASTNRHTIRNEQFF,TGTGCCAGCACCAACCGGCACACGATTAGGAATGAGCAGTTCTTC